The TCR beta chain described here comes from a study of CD8+CD57+ T cells in acquired aplastic anemia. Looking at the study overall: Around 3.5 ug was the average amount of DNA from sorted CD4+ and CD8+ cells. Findings and limits, study-wide: No significant difference in CD8+ Simpson's diversity was found between patients and controls. Overlapping CD8+ CDR3 repertoires of patients and controls contained some 27 shared sequences.

In the case of this clonotype: Its antigen remains unidentified.

The CDR3 is 16 residues long. Germline-derived CDR1 and CDR2 are SGDLS and YYNGEE. J lost 7 bases, V lost 4 bases, and 12 bases had no gene match. Researchers used genomic DNA as the template to profile TCR beta VDJ and CDR3. Via MiXCR, TCRdb re-called the reads, giving one row per CDR3 protein. The sample shows some 180,000 distinct CDR3 sequences, nearly 65% of them seen only once. In patients chosen for sequencing, flow cytometry had shown CD8+CD57+ cell expansion. Severe acquired aplastic anemia was present in every patient. J is TRBJ2-7 and V is TRBV9; 12 positions agree with TRBD1. Input material: sorted CD4+, CD8+, or CD8+CD57+ T cells (not recorded which) from PBMCs. This TCR derives from a human donor with aplastic anemia. The CDR3 DNA reads TGTGCCAGCAGCTCCTCCTCCCGGGACAGGGGGCGAGAGCAGTACTTC. Translation: CASSSSSRDRGREQYF.